The 32 T cell receptor beta chains listed next were all sequenced from one sample in a study of blood T cell repertoires in COVID-19. Profiling relied on immunoSEQ multiplex PCR, and the TCRdb table lists in-frame clones only, not all of them. The table includes over 95,000 clones, approximately 84% detected once. Sample: peripheral blood. Source of these receptors: a woman aged 40-49 years with acute or convalescent COVID-19.

This rearrangement joins TRBV27 to TRBJ2-2, with a tentative D call TRBD1 (5 bases). This CDR3 comprises 16 residues. Germline lookup yields CDR1 MNHEY and CDR2 SMNVEV (reference sequence). With 5 bases removed from V and 5 bases from J, the gap between germline ends came to 18 bases. CDR3 nucleotide sequence: TGTGCCAGCAGTGCCGGGTCCAGGGTAATAACCGGGGAGCTGTTTTTT. Translating it yields CASSAGSRVITGELFF.

A single count supports this clone. CDR3 loop: CASSEYRNTEAFF. The CDR3 DNA follows: TGTGCCAGCAGTGAATACAGGAACACTGAAGCTTTCTTT. V and J are TRBV25-1 and TRBJ1-1; no clear D gene. Trimming shortened V by 0 bases and J by 1 base, and 3 bases separated the two germline ends. From germline, CDR1 is MGHDK and CDR2 SYGVNS. The CDR3 has 13 residues.

The chain joins TRBV4-3 to TRBJ2-7; D is uncertain. The germline V gene encodes CDR1 LGHNA and CDR2 YSLEER. V was pared by 3 bases and J by 4 bases, with 7 bases between. The CDR3 is 12 amino acids. The CDR3 reads CASSHPPYEQYF. For the CDR3, the DNA is TGCGCCAGCAGCCATCCCCCTTACGAGCAGTACTTC.

The CDR3 spells CAWSRTGEGKLFF. The CDR3, as DNA: TGTGCCTGGAGTAGGACGGGGGAGGGAAAACTGTTTTTT. The chain couples TRBV30 to TRBJ1-4, with D perhaps TRBD1 (5 bases). Trimming cost V 2 bases and J 10 bases, with 14 bases left between them. The CDR3 contains 13 residues. Germline values: CDR1 GTSNPN, CDR2 SVGIG (reference sequence).

V is TRBV6-1 and J is TRBJ2-7; TRBD2 matches at 16 bases. Germline CDR1 MNHNS, CDR2 SASEGT. The CDR3 contains 17 residues. V lost 4 bases, J lost 7 bases, and 10 bases stayed unmatched. CDR3 DNA sequence: TGTGCCAGCAGTGGCGCCCCGGGACTAGCGGGGGGGCTGGAGCAGTACTTC. It translates to CASSGAPGLAGGLEQYF.

The rearrangement joins TRBV11-2 to TRBJ1-2, with a possible D match to TRBD1 (6 bases). CDR3 length: 16 residues. V was trimmed by 1 base and J by 2 bases, leaving 14 bases between them. Germline CDR1 and CDR2: SGHAT and FQNNGV. The CDR3 protein is CASSLAYGRGNYGYTF. Written as DNA, the CDR3 is TGTGCCAGCAGCTTAGCATATGGCAGGGGAAACTATGGCTACACCTTC. The whole variable domain, filled in from reference TRBV11-2 and TRBJ1-2, reads EAGVAQSPRYKIIEKRQSVAFWCNPISGHATLYWYQQILGQGPKLLIQFQNNGVVDDSQLPKDRFSAERLKGVDSTLKIQPAKLEDSAVYLCASSLAYGRGNYGYTFGSGTRLTVV.

The V and J genes are TRBV6-5 and TRBJ1-2; TRBD1 aligns across 7 bases. The V segment lost 2 bases and the J segment 4 bases; nucleotides outside the gene matches: 7. The CDR3 is 15 residues long. CDR1 MNHEY and CDR2 SVGAGI come from the germline V gene. CDR3: CASSYEGARSYGYTF. The CDR3 DNA reads as TGTGCCAGCAGTTACGAGGGGGCGCGAAGCTATGGCTACACCTTC.

This clone has just one count. V gene TRBV10-3 combines with J gene TRBJ1-2; D is perhaps TRBD1 (5 bases). This CDR3 comprises 15 residues. The V gene lost 0 bases and the J gene lost 0 bases, with 8 bases spanning the gap. The V gene's germline CDR1 is ENHRY and CDR2 SYGVKD. The CDR3 DNA reads TGTGCCATCAGTGAGTCGACAGCTCCTAACTATGGCTACACCTTC. Its protein product is CAISESTAPNYGYTF.

J is TRBJ2-1 and V is TRBV6-5; D perhaps matches TRBD1 (6 bases). This CDR3 is built from 15 residues. Trimming shortened V by 7 bases and J by 2 bases, and 15 bases separated the two germline ends. Germline assignment: CDR1 MNHEY and CDR2 SVGAGI. CDR3 sequence (DNA): TGTGCCAGCATCCTCCAGGGGTCTCCCTACAATGAGCAGTTCTTC. It yields the protein CASILQGSPYNEQFF.

This chain links TRBV7-9 with TRBJ2-5; the D gene is possibly TRBD2 (5 bases). The CDR3 sequence is 14 residues long. Trimming took 1 base from V and 10 from J, leaving 16 bases between them. Germline V gene sequence: CDR1 SEHNR, CDR2 FQNEAQ (reference sequence). In nucleotides, the CDR3 is TGTGCCAGCAGCTTAGACGCGAGGGATTTGATCCAGTACTTC. This encodes CASSLDARDLIQYF. The full variable domain, completed using reference TRBV7-9 and TRBJ2-5, is DTGVSQNPRHKITKRGQNVTFRCDPISEHNRLYWYRQTLGQGPEFLTYFQNEAQLEKSRLLSDRFSAERPKGSFSTLEIQRTEQGDSAMYLCASSLDARDLIQYFGPGTRLLVL.

The chain employs TRBV7-8 and TRBJ2-7; TRBD1 matches 9 bases. Germline values: CDR1 SGHVS, CDR2 FQNEAQ. The V segment lost 5 bases and the J segment 5 bases; nucleotides outside the gene matches: 7. The CDR3 is 14 residues long. Written as DNA, the CDR3 is TGTGCCAGCAGCCTTGGGACAGGGCACCACGAGCAGTACTTC. Protein sequence: CASSLGTGHHEQYF.

CDR3 sequence (DNA): TGTGCCAGTGTTGCACGTAGCTATCCTATAGGCACAGATACGCAGTATTTT. Protein: CASVARSYPIGTDTQYF. J is TRBJ2-3 and V is TRBV19; D is ambiguous. The V gene lost 8 bases and the J gene lost 1 base, with 22 bases spanning the gap. This CDR3 is built from 17 residues. Per germline, CDR1 LNHDA and CDR2 SQIVND (reference sequence).

This chain links TRBV21-1 with TRBJ1-1; the tabulated D call, TRBD1, remains unverified against the DNA. TRBV21-1 is a recognized pseudogene. The CDR3 totals 16 residues. As DNA, the CDR3 is TGTGCCAGCAGCAACATCCCCGGACACCAGAACACTGAAGCTTTCTTT. It translates to CASSNIPGHQNTEAFF.

This clone was seen only once. This chain links TRBV12-3 or TRBV12-4 with TRBJ1-1; no reliable D call. V was trimmed by 7 bases and J by 3 bases, leaving 12 bases between them. The CDR3 sequence is 13 residues long. CDR3 residues: CASKTPADTEAFF. The DNA for the CDR3 is TGTGCCAGCAAAACTCCGGCGGACACTGAAGCTTTCTTT.

The chain employs TRBV7-9 and TRBJ1-6, with a possible D match to TRBD1 (6 bases). The germline gives CDR1 SEHNR, CDR2 FQNEAQ (reference sequence). The CDR3 has 14 residues. Between the trimmed V and J ends, which lost 5 bases and 7 bases, there was a span of 12 bases. CDR3 region: CASSLDRNNSPLHF. CDR3 DNA sequence: TGTGCCAGCAGCCTCGACAGGAACAATTCACCCCTCCACTTT.

The genes are TRBV4-1 and TRBJ2-7; D call uncertain. Trimming removed 1 base at V and 3 bases at J, with 7 bases between. The CDR3 is 13 residues long. In germline, CDR1 is MGHRA, CDR2 YSYEKL. DNA for the CDR3: TGCGCCAGCAGCCAAGGGCCAGGCTACGAGCAGTACTTC. It encodes CASSQGPGYEQYF.

This chain uses TRBV7-9 with TRBJ1-4; maybe TRBD1 (6 bases). The CDR3 sequence is 16 residues long. V was trimmed by 4 bases and J by 7 bases, leaving 19 bases between them. Germline loops: CDR1 SEHNR, CDR2 FQNEAQ (reference sequence). The CDR3 loop reads CASSSVVTGRGEKLFF. CDR3 in DNA: TGTGCCAGCAGCTCAGTAGTAACAGGGAGGGGTGAAAAACTGTTTTTT.

The chain uses TRBV5-5 and TRBJ1-6, with D perhaps TRBD1 (6 bases). Germline V gene sequence: CDR1 SGHKS, CDR2 YYEKEE (reference sequence). V was shortened by 4 bases and J by 8 bases, with 13 bases between the two germline ends. This CDR3 spans 14 amino acids. CDR3 bases: TGTGCCAGCAGCCAACAGGGTAATCATTCACCCCTCCACTTT. It translates to CASSQQGNHSPLHF.

J is TRBJ1-5 and V is TRBV14, with D possibly TRBD1 on 5 matching bases. The V and J ends lost 0 bases and 6 bases respectively, with 12 bases between them. From germline, CDR1 is SGHDN and CDR2 FVKESK. This CDR3 spans 15 amino acids. The CDR3 nucleotides read TGTGCCAGCAGCCAAGAAAAAGGGGAGGGTCAGCCCCAGCATTTT. It codes for CASSQEKGEGQPQHF.

This sequence joins TRBV2 and TRBJ1-2; unclear D gene. This CDR3 region has 13 residues. V was trimmed by 10 bases and J by 0 bases, leaving 12 bases between them. Germline V lookup: CDR1 SNHLY, CDR2 FYNNEI. The CDR3 coding sequence is TGTGCCAACCGCCCAACAGCTAACTATGGCTACACCTTC. It specifies CANRPTANYGYTF.

The chain employs TRBV19 and TRBJ1-1; 12 bases line up with TRBD1. The V gene's germline CDR1 is LNHDA and CDR2 SQIVND (reference sequence). V was clipped by 7 bases and J by 1 base; unmatched bases: 4. The CDR3 contains 15 residues. CDR3: CASKGQGAGNTEAFF. For the CDR3, the DNA is TGTGCCAGTAAGGGACAGGGGGCAGGGAACACTGAAGCTTTCTTT.

CDR3 sequence (DNA): TGTGCCTGGTCCAGGACGGGAAACTCTGGAAACACCATATATTTT. Protein: CAWSRTGNSGNTIYF. This chain joins TRBV30 and TRBJ1-3; D is undetermined. Per germline, CDR1 GTSNPN and CDR2 SVGIG (reference sequence). V was shortened by 5 bases and J by 0 bases, with 14 bases between the two germline ends. The CDR3 totals 15 residues.

The V call is TRBV30, the J call TRBJ2-1, with 9 bases lining up with TRBD2. V lost 2 bases to trimming and J lost 8 bases; unmatched junction nucleotides: 7. The germline V gene has CDR1 GTSNPN and CDR2 SVGIG (reference sequence). The CDR3 consists of 14 residues. The CDR3 loop reads CAWSLGGGAYEQFF. The CDR3 bases are TGTGCCTGGAGTTTGGGCGGGGGGGCGTATGAGCAGTTCTTC.

The genes are TRBV7-2 and TRBJ1-4; no clear D gene. The CDR3 has 12 amino acids. Germline lookup yields CDR1 SGHTA and CDR2 FQGNSA. The V gene lost 2 bases and the J gene lost 5 bases, with 3 bases spanning the gap. The CDR3 DNA sequence: TGTGCCAGCAGCTTACAGAATGAAAAACTGTTTTTT. Translating gives CASSLQNEKLFF.

V is TRBV30 and J is TRBJ1-1; tentatively, D is TRBD1 (5 bases). Trimming left V 5 bases short and J 7 bases short, with 17 bases between. This CDR3 comprises 13 residues. Germline V gene data show CDR1 as GTSNPN and CDR2 as SVGIG (reference sequence). Here the CDR3 DNA reads TGTGCCTGGGGTGGGGGGGAGGTAATTGAAGCTTTCTTT. Translating gives CAWGGGEVIEAFF.

The genes are TRBV9 and TRBJ2-7; D is possibly TRBD1 (6 bases). V was cut by 4 bases and J by 3 bases, with 17 bases left in between. Per the germline V gene, CDR1 is SGDLS and CDR2 is YYNGEE. CDR3 size: 15 residues. DNA of the CDR3: TGTGCCAGCAGCCCCTGGGACACCACCGTCTACGAGCAGTACTTC. Its protein is CASSPWDTTVYEQYF.

The rearrangement joins TRBV5-1 to TRBJ2-5; 9 bases match TRBD2. Germline lookup yields CDR1 SGHRS and CDR2 YFSETQ. Trimming removed 4 bases from V and 0 bases from J; junction bases left unmatched: 1. The CDR3 consists of 14 residues. DNA of the CDR3: TGCGCCAGCAGCCTAGCGGGGAACCAAGAGACCCAGTACTTC. It codes for CASSLAGNQETQYF.

This clone was detected a few times. The chain recombines TRBV18 with TRBJ1-1, with D unresolved. The germline V and J ends were trimmed by 10 bases and 9 bases, with 12 bases remaining between them. The CDR3 spans 10 residues. Germline CDR1 KGHSH, CDR2 LQKENI. The CDR3: CATPLTKAFF. As DNA, the CDR3 is TGTGCCACTCCCTTAACAAAAGCTTTCTTT. The whole variable domain, remainder taken from reference TRBV18 and TRBJ1-1, is NAGVMQNPRHLVRRRGQEARLRCSPMKGHSHVYWYRQLPEEGLKFMVYLQKENIIDESGMPKERFSAEFPKEGPSILRIQQVVRGDSAAYFCATPLTKAFFGQGTRLTVV.

This clone was observed a few times. V usage is TRBV6-5 and J usage is TRBJ1-2, with TRBD1 identical over 9 bases. CDR1 and CDR2 (germline): MNHEY, SVGAGI. The CDR3 has 15 amino acids. Trimming removed 5 bases from V and 7 bases from J; junction bases left unmatched: 11. This CDR3 is CASSRTGGLTGGYTF. The CDR3 bases are TGTGCCAGCAGTCGTACAGGGGGCCTCACGGGTGGCTACACCTTC.

A remark on this clone: The junction departs from the called germline gene at one end, perhaps through a read error. The V call is TRBV10-3, the J call TRBJ1-1, with no clear D. The CDR3 is made up of 13 amino acids. Germline assignment: CDR1 ENHRY and CDR2 SYGVKD. The CDR3: CAISESLDTEAFF. CDR3 nucleotide sequence: TGTGCCATCAGTGAGTCCCTTGACACAGAAGCTTTCTTT.

CDR3 loop: CAWSGPGKRSDGYTF. CDR3 nucleotide sequence: TGTGCCTGGAGTGGACCGGGGAAACGTTCCGATGGCTACACCTTC. The gene calls are TRBV30 and TRBJ1-2; D is unresolved. Trimming left V 1 base short and J 6 bases short, with 18 bases between. The CDR3 covers 15 residues. Germline CDR1 and CDR2: GTSNPN and SVGIG (reference sequence).

For the CDR3, the DNA is TGTGCCAGCAGTGGCAGGGGGCTTAGTGAAGCTTTCTTT. Its protein is CASSGRGLSEAFF. The chain links TRBV12-3 or TRBV12-4 to TRBJ1-1; TRBD1 matches at 8 bases. The CDR3 has 13 residues. V was pared by 5 bases and J by 7 bases, with 6 bases of the junction left unmatched.